This T cell receptor (beta chain) comes out of a study of T cell responses to AZD1222 COVID-19 vaccine (dated by TCRdb to the early 2020s). Background on the whole study: TCR sequencing covered 233 trial participants: nearly 210 given two doses of AZD1222 and approximately 25 given two doses of MenACWY control vaccine. Enrollment into the trials was organized by age into subgroups of 18-55, 56-69 and 70-plus years, and those subgroups contained around 150, 28 and 57 TCR-sequenced participants, respectively. Beyond this particular receptor, the publication reports: In the small 56-69-year group, the increase in depth fell short of significance, most likely because of low power. Because no day 14 peak-response samples were available, repertoires were characterized only after the peak T cell response. After two AZD1222 doses, both the breadth and the depth of spike-specific TCRs were significantly higher than at day 0 and than in MenACWY recipients. Reportedly, almost half of the unique spike-specific TCRs recognized epitopes lying outside the regions that are mutated in the B.1.351 and B.1.1.7 variants. Conclusions about previously exposed vaccinees are limited because only six or seven AZD1222 recipients were SARS-CoV-2 seropositive at baseline. Vaccine-associated CD4 TCRs spanned the whole spike protein, with dominant responses in regions 160-218 and 743-854. Most participants were white British and females outnumbered males, and the authors suggested that clonal diversity may have been underestimated.

Reading the label with the study, this specimen's time point is: about 28 days (+/-7) after the second vaccine dose. AZD1222 recipients with second doses at about 4 weeks or about 12 weeks were pooled, because spike-specific TCR depth and breadth did not differ between schedules. Vaccinee samples came from UK trials COV001 and COV002, including a single-blind randomized controlled phase 2/3 trial of AZD1222 (ChAdOx1 nCoV-19) in healthy adults. Trial participant PBMC samples were collected at day 0 and day 28 after the second dose for TCRbeta chain sequencing. About this clone: This clone's antigen is unknown. There are no base qualities to consult, and no much larger clone falls within one base.

The CDR3 regions of human TCRbeta chains were subjected to immunosequencing. In the source study's methods: TCRs in the repertoires were compared against a reference library of SARS-CoV-2-specific TCRs that had been generated with the MIRA antigen-specificity platform. Breadth was defined as the fraction of unique TCRs that were SARS-CoV-2-associated, and depth was defined as the fraction of total T cells that were SARS-CoV-2-associated. Using the MIRA data, each spike-specific TCR was assigned both to the spike region to which the TCR was reactive and to a CD4 or CD8 class. Log10-transformed breadth and depth values were compared by one-way ANOVA with Sidak's multiple comparisons tests. The source is immuneACCESS, and TCRdb retained only in-frame sequences with V and J called. Part of the clones is not carried over; for the studies checked, unresolved V genes explain less than half of this, and the remainder is unexplained. V and J calls and clone size are given by that table; D and trimming were obtained from the DNA. Within this sample are tens of thousands of clones, with around 90% of them counted one time only. About 1.1% of the sample belongs to the ten largest clones.

V lost 3 bases and J lost 3 bases; the stretch between them is 11 bases long. The CDR3 covers 14 residues, taking in both the cysteine and the phenylalanine. Only the CDR3 DNA stays, 42 bases, in frame from base 1. The germline V gene (reference sequence) gives CDR1 as SEHNR and CDR2 as FQNEAQ. The rearranged chain carries TRBV7-9 and TRBJ1-1, with the D gene not clear enough to name. This sequence was found in an adult who received the AZD1222 COVID-19 vaccine. The source material was peripheral blood, sampled 28 days after the second AZD1222 dose. The DNA sequence is TGTGCCAGCAGCTTTGGTAGAGGGTACACTGAAGCTTTCTTT. It translates as CASSFGRGYTEAFF.